One sample yielded the 25 T cell receptor beta chains listed below, sequenced in a study of breast tumors, draining lymph nodes, adjacent tissues. TCRdb analysed the multiplex PCR reads with MiXCR anew, one entry per CDR3 protein. The repertoire includes approximately 210,000 distinct CDR3 sequences, approximately 36% of them detected once, and approximately 3.6% sits in the top ten. Breast cancer patients provided tissue from their axillary draining lymph nodes. Material for sequencing was axillary lymph node tissue. Every receptor here comes from a female donor with breast cancer. Some clones in this sample may be carry-over from other donors' samples.

In the case of this clonotype: This could be a read error, since a much larger clone is one nucleotide away. The chain couples TRBV7-2 to TRBJ2-2; TRBD2 is a possible D gene (5 bases). Between the trimmed V and J ends, which lost 5 bases and 5 bases, there was a span of 15 bases. CDR1 and CDR2 from the germline V gene are SGHTA and FQGNSA. The CDR3 has 15 amino acids. The CDR3 sequence is CASSPSPITTGELFF. Written as DNA, the CDR3 is TGTGCCAGCAGCCCTAGCCCTATCACTACCGGGGAGCTGTTTTTT.

This clonotype was recorded many times. A much larger clone lies a single base off, so this may be a read error. This rearrangement joins TRBV20-1 to TRBJ2-5; 8 bases align to TRBD2. The CDR3 consists of 12 residues. Germline CDR1 DFQATT, CDR2 SNEGSKA (reference sequence). In nucleotides, the CDR3 is TGCAGTCTTACTAGCGGACAAGAGACCCCGTACTTC. Translating gives CSLTSGQETPYF.

The J gene is TRBJ1-5, the V gene TRBV12-3 or TRBV12-4, with D tentatively TRBD1 (6 bases). The CDR3 totals 15 residues. V gave up 3 bases and J gave up 2 bases, with 11 bases separating them. CDR3 in amino acids: CASSFVGGGNQPQHF. As DNA, the CDR3 is TGTGCCAGCAGTTTCGTCGGGGGCGGCAATCAGCCCCAGCATTTT.

In its sample, this clonotype was seen many times. A much larger clone is a single base away; this may be a read error. The J gene is TRBJ2-3, the V gene TRBV19; D not certain. The V and J ends lost 4 bases and 8 bases respectively, with 13 bases between them. The CDR3 runs to 13 residues. Germline lookup yields CDR1 LNHDA and CDR2 SQIVND (reference sequence). CDR3 amino acids: CASSTLQRITQYF. DNA for the CDR3: TGTGCCAGTAGTACCCTTCAGAGAATTACGCAGTATTTT.

This clonotype has ten or more counts. At one boundary the junction diverges from the germline segment, which might be a read error. The chain uses TRBV7-8 and TRBJ2-7; no clear D gene. Germline loops: CDR1 SGHVS, CDR2 FQNEAQ. The CDR3 covers 12 residues. In nucleotides, the CDR3 is TGTGCCAGCAGCCGCTCTTCGGGCGCCTCTTTCTTC. Its protein product is CASSRSSGASFF.

CDR3 loop: CASSAAGEGTEAFF. The CDR3 DNA reads TGTGCCAGCAGTGCCGCAGGGGAGGGCACTGAAGCTTTCTTT. The rearrangement links TRBV2 to TRBJ1-1; tentative D call: TRBD1 (6 bases). Germline V gene sequence: CDR1 SNHLY, CDR2 FYNNEI. The CDR3 runs 14 residues. V lost 4 bases and J lost 4, with 13 bases in between.

The chain links TRBV4-3 to TRBJ1-6, with 9 nucleotides matching TRBD1. J lost 9 bases, V lost 1 base, and 4 bases had no gene match. The CDR3 is made up of 15 amino acids. Germline V CDR1 and CDR2: LGHNA, YSLEER. For the CDR3, the DNA is TGCGCCAGCAGCCAAGCGGACAGGGGAGTTTCACCCCTCCACTTT. Translating gives CASSQADRGVSPLHF.

The V gene is TRBV11-2, the J gene TRBJ1-2; D uncertain. This CDR3 comprises 13 residues. Germline values: CDR1 SGHAT, CDR2 FQNNGV. V was clipped by 5 bases and J by 10 bases, with 17 bases between them. CDR3 protein: CASSLPGLRDYTF. The CDR3 nucleotides read TGTGCCAGCAGCCTCCCTGGGTTAAGGGACTACACCTTC.

This clonotype was observed many times. J is TRBJ1-2 and V is TRBV9, with TRBD1 matching 8 bases. The J segment lost 4 bases and the V segment lost 6 bases, leaving 8 bases of the junction unmatched. CDR1 is SGDLS and CDR2 is YYNGEE in the germline V gene. This CDR3 has 14 amino acids. The CDR3 reads CASNPQGASYGYTF. The CDR3 region has the DNA TGTGCCAGCAACCCCCAGGGGGCGAGCTATGGCTACACCTTC.

The rearrangement uses TRBV7-3 and TRBJ2-1; 14 nucleotides match TRBD2. Germline CDR1 reads SGHTA; CDR2 reads FQGTGA. J was trimmed by 12 bases and V by 2 bases; bases with no gene match: 9. The CDR3 has 16 residues. Here the CDR3 DNA reads TGTGCCAGCAGCTTAGGGACTAGCGGGAGCTTGGATACGCAGTTCTTC. Protein sequence: CASSLGTSGSLDTQFF.

This clonotype was seen at least ten times. The rearrangement joins TRBV6-5 to TRBJ2-7, with D possibly being TRBD2 (6 bases). Trimming shortened V by 2 bases and J by 3 bases, and 8 bases separated the two germline ends. The CDR3 length is 13 residues. From germline, CDR1 is MNHEY and CDR2 SVGAGI. CDR3 loop: CASSYVSGYEQYF. The DNA for the CDR3 is TGTGCCAGCAGTTACGTTAGCGGCTACGAGCAGTACTTC.

The J gene is TRBJ2-1, the V gene TRBV6-5; D might be TRBD1 or TRBD2, each matching 5 bases. The germline gives CDR1 MNHEY, CDR2 SVGAGI. Trimming shortened V by 3 bases and J by 0 bases, and 24 bases separated the two germline ends. The CDR3 is 20 amino acids. CDR3 sequence: CASSYSIGRAGGTSYNEQFF. The DNA for the CDR3 is TGTGCCAGCAGTTATTCTATAGGTCGGGCTGGGGGTACCTCCTACAATGAGCAGTTCTTC.

V is TRBV7-2 and J is TRBJ2-5; 8 bases are shared with TRBD1. J lost 9 bases, V lost 4 bases, and 16 bases had no gene match. Germline CDR1 SGHTA, CDR2 FQGNSA. This CDR3 spans 16 amino acids. The CDR3 nucleotides are TGTGCCAGCAGCTCATTCGGACAGGGATCGCCTCAGCCCCAGTACTTC. The encoded protein is CASSSFGQGSPQPQYF. Variable domain in full (rest from reference TRBV7-2 and TRBJ2-5): GAGVSQSPSNKVTEKGKDVELRCDPISGHTALYWYRQSLGQGLEFLIYFQGNSAPDKSGLPSDRFSAERTGGSVSTLTIQRTQQEDSAVYLCASSSFGQGSPQPQYFGPGTRLLVL.

Of note for this clonotype: It may be a read error: a sequence one base away is much more abundant. The genes are TRBV4-1 and TRBJ1-2; no clear D gene. The CDR3 is 13 amino acids. Germline V lookup: CDR1 MGHRA, CDR2 YSYEKL. The CDR3 sequence is CTSSPAGLYGYTF. The CDR3 DNA follows: TGCACCAGCAGCCCGGCCGGCCTCTATGGCTACACCTTC.

The V gene is TRBV28, the J gene TRBJ2-7; TRBD1 might be the D (6 bases). Germline-derived CDR1 and CDR2 are MDHEN and SYDVKM. The CDR3 is made up of 13 amino acids. Trimming removed 4 bases from V and 4 bases from J, with 11 bases in between. The CDR3 DNA follows: TGTGCCAGCAGTTCCCACAGGGTTTACGAGCAGTACTTC. Translated, it gives CASSSHRVYEQYF.

The chain couples TRBV7-3 to TRBJ2-3; TRBD1 agrees at 9 bases. The germline V gene encodes CDR1 SGHTA and CDR2 FQGTGA. This CDR3 region has 17 residues. V lost 2 bases to trimming and J lost 3 bases; unmatched junction nucleotides: 9. The CDR3 protein is CASSLDRGLAGTDTQYF. DNA of the CDR3: TGTGCCAGCAGCTTAGACAGGGGGTTGGCCGGTACAGATACGCAGTATTTT.

This clonotype was seen ten or more times. The rearrangement uses TRBV7-8 and TRBJ2-2; D perhaps matches TRBD1 (7 bases). The germline CDR1 and CDR2 sequences are SGHVS and FQNEAQ. Trimming took 3 bases from V and 4 from J, leaving 15 bases between them. The CDR3 extends over 16 amino acids. CDR3 residues: CASSLEGARVTGELFF. Here the CDR3 DNA reads TGTGCCAGCAGCTTGGAGGGGGCGCGGGTCACCGGGGAGCTGTTTTTT.

This clonotype turned up a few times. The J gene is TRBJ2-1, the V gene TRBV19; TRBD1 aligns across 8 bases. The CDR3 contains 17 residues. Per the germline V gene, CDR1 is LNHDA and CDR2 is SQIVND (reference sequence). The V and J ends lost 1 base and 8 bases, in that order; junction bases with no gene match: 13. Here the CDR3 reads CASSIVRGQVGSHEQFF. CDR3 DNA: TGTGCCAGTAGTATAGTCAGGGGACAGGTCGGTTCCCATGAGCAGTTCTTC.

This clonotype has at least ten counts. This chain joins TRBV19 and TRBJ1-2; 8 bases map to TRBD1. Germline assignment: CDR1 LNHDA and CDR2 SQIVND (reference sequence). V dropped 3 bases and J dropped 4; count of bases not matched to a gene: 7. The CDR3 covers 15 residues. The chain's CDR3 is CASSIGQGASYGYTF. The CDR3 coding sequence is TGTGCCAGTAGTATTGGTCAGGGGGCTTCCTATGGCTACACCTTC.

Turning to this clonotype: Relative to the germline gene, one junction end is altered; a read error may explain this. This chain connects TRBV7-7 to TRBJ2-5; 9 positions agree with TRBD2. This CDR3 region has 15 residues. Germline CDR1 SSHAT, CDR2 FNYEAQ (reference sequence). The CDR3 region has the DNA TGTGCTAGCAGCTTTAGACTAGCGGTAATGGAGACCCAGTACTTC. Translating it yields CASSFRLAVMETQYF.

The chain has TRBV28 and TRBJ2-2; D is ambiguous. The CDR3 sequence is 13 residues long. Germline loops: CDR1 MDHEN, CDR2 SYDVKM. Trimming took 6 bases from V and 3 from J, leaving 8 bases between them. Here the CDR3 reads CASSPVHTGELFF. DNA for the CDR3: TGTGCCAGCAGCCCCGTACACACCGGGGAGCTGTTTTTT.

The count of this clonotype is one. The genes are TRBV11-3 and TRBJ2-1; TRBD2 matches 9 bases. This CDR3 comprises 17 residues. Per germline, CDR1 SGHNT and CDR2 YENEEA. Germline trimming cut 5 bases from V and 4 bases from J; bases unmatched to any gene: 12. The CDR3: CASSPYGGAGGYNEQFF. DNA for the CDR3: TGTGCCAGCAGCCCCTATGGTGGAGCGGGAGGTTACAATGAGCAGTTCTTC. The whole variable domain, remainder taken from reference TRBV11-3 and TRBJ2-1, is EAGVVQSPRYKIIEKKQPVAFWCNPISGHNTLYWYLQNLGQGPELLIRYENEEAVDDSQLPKDRFSAERLKGVDSTLKIQPAELGDSAVYLCASSPYGGAGGYNEQFFGPGTRLTVL.

In regard to this clonotype: This CDR3 fails to terminate in the conserved phenylalanine or tryptophan, so it likely reflects a read error. CDR3 coding DNA: TGTGCCAGCAGCGTCGGCAATAATTCACCCCTCCACTCC. This sequence encodes CASSVGNNSPLHS. V gene TRBV9 combines with J gene TRBJ1-6; D gene ambiguous. Trimming removed 2 bases from V and 5 bases from J, with 5 bases in between. Germline CDR1 reads SGDLS; CDR2 reads YYNGEE. The CDR3 runs to 13 residues.

Ten or more counts support this clonotype. This rearrangement joins TRBV2 to TRBJ2-7; 7 bases match TRBD2. The CDR3 contains 14 residues. V was pared by 4 bases and J by 2 bases, with 5 bases of the junction left unmatched. Germline assignment: CDR1 SNHLY and CDR2 FYNNEI. CDR3 sequence reads: CASSASSGPYEQYF. CDR3 in DNA: TGTGCCAGCAGTGCCTCTAGCGGACCCTACGAGCAGTACTTC. The full variable domain, rest sourced from reference TRBV2 and TRBJ2-7, is EPEVTQTPSHQVTQMGQEVILRCVPISNHLYFYWYRQILGQKVEFLVSFYNNEISEKSEIFDDQFSVERPDGSNFTLKIRSTKLEDSAMYFCASSASSGPYEQYFGPGTRLTVT.

The chain has TRBV29-1 and TRBJ2-3; unclear D gene. The V end was cut by 8 bases, the J end by 2 bases, with 11 bases between. The CDR3 spans 12 residues. Looked up from germline, CDR1 is SQVTM and CDR2 is ANQGSEA. The CDR3 loop is CSSDGHTDTQYF. The CDR3 DNA is TGCAGCAGTGACGGGCACACAGATACGCAGTATTTT.